What follows are 9 T cell receptor beta chains derived from one specimen sequenced in a study of cytomegalovirus exposure and HLA in healthy donors. PCR used 60 Vbeta primers and 13 Jbeta primers. Profiled with immunoSEQ multiplex PCR; TCRdb holds only in-frame clones, not every one. The data contain 60,000 or so clones, roughly 85% of them singletons. Sequencing used PBMCs. The receptor source for this set is a female donor in good health and CMV-seronegative.

This chain uses TRBV14 with TRBJ2-7; D call uncertain. CDR3 length equals 15 residues. Germline loops: CDR1 SGHDN, CDR2 FVKESK. With 2 bases removed from V and 4 bases from J, the gap between germline ends came to 15 bases. For the CDR3, the DNA is TGTGCCAGCAGCCAATCATATGGAGTCGGTTACGAGCAGTACTTC. Its translation: CASSQSYGVGYEQYF. Looking up the rest from reference TRBV14 and TRBJ2-7 gives the full variable domain: EAGVTQFPSHSVIEKGQTVTLRCDPISGHDNLYWYRRVMGKEIKFLLHFVKESKQDESGMPNNRFLAERTGGTYSTLKVQPAELEDSGVYFCASSQSYGVGYEQYFGPGTRLTVT.

The genes are TRBV7-2 and TRBJ1-1; 7 nucleotides line up with TRBD1. Germline V CDR1 and CDR2: SGHTA, FQGNSA. The CDR3 runs 15 residues. V gave up 3 bases and J gave up 0 bases; unmatched junction bases: 4. This CDR3 reads CASSFQQGLNTEAFF. DNA for the CDR3: TGTGCCAGCAGCTTCCAACAGGGGTTGAACACTGAAGCTTTCTTT. The entire variable domain, with the rest obtained from reference TRBV7-2 and TRBJ1-1, is as follows: GAGVSQSPSNKVTEKGKDVELRCDPISGHTALYWYRQSLGQGLEFLIYFQGNSAPDKSGLPSDRFSAERTGGSVSTLTIQRTQQEDSAVYLCASSFQQGLNTEAFFGQGTRLTVV.

The rearrangement links TRBV4-1 to TRBJ1-2; 8 bases are a match to TRBD1. The germline V gene encodes CDR1 MGHRA and CDR2 YSYEKL. CDR3 length: 13 amino acids. The V segment lost 6 bases and the J segment 3 bases; nucleotides outside the gene matches: 3. As DNA, the CDR3 is TGCGCCAGCAGAGCGACAGGGGACTATGGCTACACCTTC. Amino acid sequence: CASRATGDYGYTF.

The J gene is TRBJ2-7, the V gene TRBV19; TRBD1 aligns across 12 bases. J gave up 5 bases and V 6 bases, and 2 bases lay outside the gene matches. The CDR3 is made up of 13 amino acids. Per the germline V gene, CDR1 is LNHDA and CDR2 is SQIVND (reference sequence). The chain's CDR3 is CASSRDRGHEQYF. The CDR3 DNA reads as TGTGCCAGTAGCCGGGACAGGGGGCACGAGCAGTACTTC.

V gene TRBV7-3 combines with J gene TRBJ2-2; D not resolved. Per germline, CDR1 SGHTA and CDR2 FQGTGA. Trimming pared 3 bases from V and 2 bases from J, leaving 7 bases between. The CDR3 runs 14 residues. The CDR3 coding sequence is TGTGCCAGCAGCTTCGGCGGCAACACCGGGGAGCTGTTTTTT. Its translation is CASSFGGNTGELFF.

This clone was seen a few times. This sequence joins TRBV7-3 and TRBJ2-2, with D possibly matching TRBD2 (6 bases). Trimming took 4 bases from V and 2 from J, leaving 14 bases between them. The CDR3 spans 16 residues. The germline gives CDR1 SGHTA, CDR2 FQGTGA. In DNA form, the CDR3 reads TGTGCCAGCAGCTCAGCCGGGACTCGAAACACCGGGGAGCTGTTTTTT. This gives the protein CASSSAGTRNTGELFF.

The chain combines TRBV4-3 with TRBJ2-1; TRBD2 aligns across 7 bases. V lost 8 bases to trimming and J lost 0 bases; unmatched junction nucleotides: 7. From germline, CDR1 is LGHNA and CDR2 YSLEER. The CDR3 sequence is 15 residues long. DNA for the CDR3: TGCGCCAGCGGTATCGGGGGGAGCTCCTACAATGAGCAGTTCTTC. It codes for CASGIGGSSYNEQFF.

V gene TRBV6-5 combines with J gene TRBJ1-1, with D unclear. The V end lost 7 bases, the J end lost 5 bases, and 14 bases lay between the germline ends. Per the germline V gene, CDR1 is MNHEY and CDR2 is SVGAGI. This CDR3 is built from 13 residues. The CDR3 bases are TGTGCCAGCAACGGTTGGCAGAGGACTGAAGCTTTCTTT. Translated: CASNGWQRTEAFF.

The chain recombines TRBV6-6 with TRBJ1-1; D gene ambiguous. This CDR3 comprises 13 residues. V was shortened by 2 bases and J by 1 base, with 5 bases between the two germline ends. Germline V lookup: CDR1 MNHNY, CDR2 SVGAGI (reference sequence). The CDR3 DNA reads as TGTGCCAGCAGTTACCGGGGGAACACTGAAGCTTTCTTT. Translation: CASSYRGNTEAFF.